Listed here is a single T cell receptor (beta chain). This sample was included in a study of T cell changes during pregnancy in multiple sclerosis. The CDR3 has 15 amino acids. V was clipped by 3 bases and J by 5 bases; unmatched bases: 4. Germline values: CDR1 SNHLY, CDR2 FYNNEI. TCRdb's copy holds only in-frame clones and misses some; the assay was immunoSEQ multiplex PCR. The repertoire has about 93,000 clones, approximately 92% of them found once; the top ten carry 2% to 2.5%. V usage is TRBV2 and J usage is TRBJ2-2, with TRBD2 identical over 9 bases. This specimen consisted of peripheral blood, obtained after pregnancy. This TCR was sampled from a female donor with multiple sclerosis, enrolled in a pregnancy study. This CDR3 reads CASSEGLASTGELFF. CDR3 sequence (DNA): TGTGCCAGCAGTGAGGGACTAGCCTCAACCGGGGAGCTGTTTTTT.